This T cell receptor (beta chain) was recorded in a study of blood T cell repertoires in COVID-19. Study as a whole: Samples taken during acute and convalescent COVID-19 were collected in the United States, Italy and Spain. PBMCs, B-cell-depleted T cells, or T cells were the source of the cDNA or gDNA that made up the material.

Original methodology: The authors estimated nucleated cell counts from reference gene primer amplification. Generated by immunoSEQ multiplex PCR, the TCRdb table keeps only in-frame clones and is missing some. The D gene and trimming were derived from the DNA, and the V and J assignments and clone size from that table. Among 170,000 or so clones listed, 70% to 90% were seen once. With 4 bases removed from V and 7 bases from J, the gap between germline ends came to 10 bases. In germline, CDR1 is SGHTA, CDR2 FQGNSA. This CDR3 contains 12 residues. The source of this sequence is a man over 45 with active or convalescent COVID-19. The genes are TRBV7-2 and TRBJ1-1, with D possibly being TRBD1 (6 bases). The specimen sequenced was peripheral blood. The CDR3 region has the DNA TGTGCCAGCAGCTCGACAGGATATGAAGCTTTCTTT. Translated: CASSSTGYEAFF.